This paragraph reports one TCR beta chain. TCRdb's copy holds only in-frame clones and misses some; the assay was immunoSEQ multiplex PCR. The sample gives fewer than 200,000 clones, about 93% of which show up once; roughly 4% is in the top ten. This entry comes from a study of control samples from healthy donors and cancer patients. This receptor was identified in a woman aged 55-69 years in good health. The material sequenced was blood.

CDR3 residues: CASSLRTGNTEAFF. The CDR3 region has the DNA TGTGCCAGCAGCTTACGAACAGGGAACACTGAAGCTTTCTTT. The chain uses TRBV7-8 and TRBJ1-1; perhaps TRBD1 as D (5 bases). Germline assignment: CDR1 SGHVS and CDR2 FQNEAQ. The V end lost 2 bases, the J end lost 1 base, and 8 bases lay between the germline ends. This CDR3 is 14 amino acids long.